The 28 T cell receptor beta chains given below trace back to one sample, sequenced in a study of blood T cell repertoires in COVID-19 (dated by TCRdb to the early 2020s). Library preparation was by the immunoSEQ multiplex PCR assay. Imported from immuneACCESS, the table was reduced by TCRdb to in-frame sequences with V and J called. These copies leave out some clones; in studies compared against another copy, an unresolved V gene accounts for under half, and the cause of the remainder is not known. The sample includes 250,000 to 350,000 clones, with 90% observed a single time. The ten largest clones capture around 1.1% of the sample. Sequenced sample: PBMCs or T cells enriched from blood (not recorded which). These receptors were taken from a woman aged 30 to 39 who had recovered from COVID-19.

The J gene is TRBJ2-2, the V gene TRBV6-2 or TRBV6-3; unclear D gene. Per germline, CDR1 MNHEY and CDR2 SVGEGT. The CDR3 consists of 14 residues. With 0 bases removed from V and 6 bases from J, the gap between germline ends came to 8 bases. The CDR3 protein is CASSYSNGPGELFF. The DNA of the CDR3 is TGTGCCAGCAGTTACTCGAATGGGCCCGGGGAGCTGTTTTTT.

The chain combines TRBV28 with TRBJ2-2, with TRBD1 matching over 8 bases. This CDR3 has 17 residues. Trimming took 3 bases from V and 4 from J; bases not matched to a gene: 10. CDR1 and CDR2 from the germline V gene are MDHEN and SYDVKM. In DNA, the CDR3 is TGTGCCAGCAGTTTTAACGGACAGGGACTTGGCACCGGGGAGCTGTTTTTT. Residues: CASSFNGQGLGTGELFF. Based on the CDR3 plus reference TRBV28 and TRBJ2-2, the full variable domain is DVKVTQSSRYLVKRTGEKVFLECVQDMDHENMFWYRQDPGLGLRLIYFSYDVKMKEKGDIPEGYSVSREKKERFSLILESASTNQTSMYLCASSFNGQGLGTGELFFGEGSRLTVL.

The V call is TRBV27, the J call TRBJ2-2; D possibly corresponds to TRBD2 (5 bases). The CDR3 is made up of 16 amino acids. V was cut by 1 base and J by 4 bases, with 13 bases left in between. CDR1 is MNHEY and CDR2 is SMNVEV in the germline V gene (reference sequence). The CDR3: CASSLYRGAGTGELFF. The CDR3 bases are TGTGCCAGCAGTTTATATAGAGGCGCGGGCACCGGGGAGCTGTTTTTT.

The V and J genes are TRBV2 and TRBJ2-4, with 11 bases fitting TRBD2. With V trimmed by 4 bases and J by 6 bases, 5 bases remained unmatched. Germline V gene lookup returns CDR1 SNHLY and CDR2 FYNNEI. The CDR3 spans 15 residues. The CDR3 DNA sequence: TGTGCCAGCAGTGGCTTACTAGCGGGGGTAAACATTCAGTACTTC. Residues: CASSGLLAGVNIQYF.

This clone was detected only a few times. The chain couples TRBV6-5 to TRBJ2-5; 7 bases are shared with TRBD1. Unmatched junction bases numbered 9, after V lost 10 bases and J lost 7 bases. From germline, CDR1 is MNHEY and CDR2 SVGAGI. The CDR3 spans 12 residues. The CDR3 reads CATRGDRATQYF. CDR3 bases: TGTGCCACCAGGGGAGACAGGGCGACCCAGTACTTC.

The chain combines TRBV9 with TRBJ2-4; 9 nucleotides line up with TRBD1. This CDR3 has 15 residues. CDR1 and CDR2 from the germline V gene are SGDLS and YYNGEE. V was clipped by 4 bases and J by 7 bases; unmatched bases: 9. The CDR3 coding sequence is TGTGCCAGCAGCTTACAGGGGGCTGGTGTGAACATTCAGTACTTC. It codes for CASSLQGAGVNIQYF. Based on the CDR3 plus reference TRBV9 and TRBJ2-4, the full variable domain is DSGVTQTPKHLITATGQRVTLRCSPRSGDLSVYWYQQSLDQGLQFLIQYYNGEERAKGNILERFSAQQFPDLHSELNLSSLELGDSALYFCASSLQGAGVNIQYFGAGTRLSVL.

The rearrangement links TRBV14 to TRBJ1-6; D possibly corresponds to TRBD1 (5 bases). The CDR3 spans 15 residues. V was cut by 4 bases and J by 5 bases, with 12 bases left in between. The germline CDR1 and CDR2 sequences are SGHDN and FVKESK. The CDR3 DNA reads TGTGCCAGCAGCCTAATGGGACTCCATAATTCACCCCTCCACTTT. It codes for CASSLMGLHNSPLHF.

DNA for the CDR3: TGTGCCATCAGACCGCTCGACAGCCAAATCACCGGGGAGCTGTTTTTT. Amino acids: CAIRPLDSQITGELFF. The chain employs TRBV10-3 and TRBJ2-2; tentative D call: TRBD1 (5 bases). CDR1 and CDR2 (germline): ENHRY, SYGVKD. V gave up 6 bases and J gave up 4 bases, with 18 bases separating them. The CDR3 loop spans 16 amino acids.

Only one count was recorded for this clone. This specimen includes other DNA sequences encoding the same CDR3. This rearrangement joins TRBV2 to TRBJ1-2; D might be TRBD1 (6 bases). CDR1 and CDR2 (germline): SNHLY, FYNNEI. Trimming removed 1 base at V and 4 bases at J, with 13 bases between. The CDR3 totals 15 residues. The CDR3 reads CASSEEGQGSYGYTF. CDR3 nucleotides: TGTGCCAGCAGTGAAGAGGGTCAGGGGAGCTATGGCTACACCTTC.

The chain recombines TRBV2 with TRBJ1-2, with D hard to call. This CDR3 contains 11 residues. Germline V lookup: CDR1 SNHLY, CDR2 FYNNEI. Trimming removed 10 bases at V and 5 bases at J, with 11 bases between. CDR3 DNA sequence: TGTGCCACGGGAGACGATTATGGCTACACCTTC. Its protein product is CATGDDYGYTF.

The chain is built from TRBV5-5 and TRBJ2-7; 8 bases line up with TRBD1. The V segment lost 0 bases and the J segment 1 base; nucleotides outside the gene matches: 6. Germline loops: CDR1 SGHKS, CDR2 YYEKEE (reference sequence). The CDR3 has 16 residues. The CDR3 bases are TGTGCCAGCAGCTTGGCCGTTGGACAGGGATCCTACGAGCAGTACTTC. Its translation is CASSLAVGQGSYEQYF. Full variable domain (outside the CDR3, taken from reference TRBV5-5 and TRBJ2-7): DAGVTQSPTHLIKTRGQQVTLRCSPISGHKSVSWYQQVLGQGPQFIFQYYEKEERGRGNFPDRFSARQFPNYSSELNVNALLLGDSALYLCASSLAVGQGSYEQYFGPGTRLTVT.

This clone was found a few times. This chain links TRBV19 with TRBJ1-5; the D is unclear. The CDR3 runs to 14 residues. Germline V gene data show CDR1 as LNHDA and CDR2 as SQIVND (reference sequence). The V end was cut by 1 base, the J end by 6 bases, with 10 bases between. CDR3 sequence: CASSIVGESQPQHF. The CDR3 DNA reads TGTGCCAGTAGTATAGTTGGGGAGAGTCAGCCCCAGCATTTT.

This clone was seen only once. The V call is TRBV7-9, the J call TRBJ2-7; D not resolved. From germline, CDR1 is SEHNR and CDR2 FQNEAQ (reference sequence). Trimming took off 5 bases at V and 5 bases at J, with 10 bases between the two ends. There are 12 residues in the CDR3. The CDR3 sequence: CASSRGGHEQYF. CDR3 nucleotide sequence: TGTGCCAGCAGCCGAGGCGGCCACGAGCAGTACTTC.

V is TRBV7-2 and J is TRBJ1-2; a possible D gene is TRBD1 (6 bases). The CDR3 has 14 amino acids. CDR1 and CDR2 (germline): SGHTA, FQGNSA. V was shortened by 5 bases and J by 8 bases, with 18 bases between the two germline ends. The CDR3 region is CASSVWTDNSGYTF. The CDR3 coding sequence is TGTGCCAGCAGCGTGTGGACAGATAACAGCGGCTACACCTTC.

The J gene is TRBJ2-7, the V gene TRBV6-2 or TRBV6-3, with TRBD2 matching 9 bases. The CDR3 runs 16 residues. V shed 3 bases and J 2 bases; nucleotides not matched to a gene: 8. Germline-derived CDR1 and CDR2 are MNHEY and SVGEGT. CDR3 DNA sequence: TGTGCCAGCAGTTATTCTCCCTCTAGCGGGGCCTACGAGCAGTACTTC. Protein sequence: CASSYSPSSGAYEQYF.

For this clone: Mismatch with germline at one junction end may stem from a read error. CDR3 DNA sequence: TGTGCCAGCAGCTTAGAGCCGGGGACTAGAAGGCACTTC. Protein: CASSLEPGTRRHF. This rearrangement joins TRBV7-9 to TRBJ2-7; 8 bases fit TRBD2. The CDR3 totals 13 residues. Germline CDR1 is SEHNR and CDR2 is FQNEAQ (reference sequence).

The V call is TRBV4-3, the J call TRBJ2-6; 10 bases agree with TRBD2. Germline loops: CDR1 LGHNA, CDR2 YSLEER. The CDR3 consists of 17 residues. V was clipped by 5 bases and J by 2 bases; unmatched bases: 6. CDR3 nucleotide sequence: TGCGCCAGCAGCTCTAGCGGGAGCGCTGCTGGGGCCAACGTCCTGACTTTC. Amino acid sequence: CASSSSGSAAGANVLTF.

V gene TRBV11-2 combines with J gene TRBJ2-5, with 9 bases lining up with TRBD2. The length of the CDR3 is 16 residues. The J segment lost 1 base and the V segment lost 5 bases, leaving 8 bases of the junction unmatched. From germline, CDR1 is SGHAT and CDR2 FQNNGV. The CDR3 sequence is CASSPWTSASQETQYF. CDR3 DNA sequence: TGTGCCAGCAGCCCGTGGACTAGCGCTTCCCAAGAGACCCAGTACTTC.

This clone was observed a single time. The V and J genes are TRBV7-8 and TRBJ1-1; TRBD1 is a possible D gene (5 bases). The CDR3 is made up of 15 amino acids. The germline V gene has CDR1 SGHVS and CDR2 FQNEAQ. Between the trimmed V and J ends, which lost 0 bases and 2 bases, there was a span of 10 bases. The CDR3 DNA follows: TGTGCCAGCAGCTTAGCGGGAGGGACCAACACTGAAGCTTTCTTT. Translated: CASSLAGGTNTEAFF.

The chain has TRBV7-2 and TRBJ2-3, with 9 bases that match TRBD2. Germline CDR1 reads SGHTA; CDR2 reads FQGNSA. V gave up 1 base and J gave up 1 base; unmatched junction bases: 3. The CDR3 has 16 residues. This CDR3 is CASSLGASGGTDTQYF. DNA for the CDR3: TGTGCCAGCAGCTTAGGGGCTAGCGGGGGCACAGATACGCAGTATTTT.

The chain uses TRBV10-1 and TRBJ2-7, with 15 bases that match TRBD2. The length of the CDR3 is 16 residues. The germline gives CDR1 WNHNN, CDR2 SYGVQD (reference sequence). V lost 5 bases and J lost 2; bases outside the gene matches: 4. The CDR3 DNA sequence: TGCGCCAGCAGTTGGGGACTAGCGGGAGGAACCTACGAGCAGTACTTC. Translated, it gives CASSWGLAGGTYEQYF.

The chain couples TRBV4-2 to TRBJ1-1; tentative D call: TRBD1 (5 bases). Germline V gene sequence: CDR1 LGHNA, CDR2 YNFKEQ. V lost 0 bases and J 5 bases, leaving 13 bases between the germline ends. The CDR3 has 15 residues. This CDR3 is CASSQDQGRGTEAFF. Here the CDR3 DNA reads TGTGCCAGCAGCCAAGACCAGGGAAGAGGTACTGAAGCTTTCTTT.

This chain links TRBV30 with TRBJ2-4, with TRBD2 matching over 9 bases. After removal of 2 bases from V and 6 bases from J, the junction contained 8 bases not matched to a gene. Per the germline V gene, CDR1 is GTSNPN and CDR2 is SVGIG (reference sequence). The CDR3 is 15 amino acids. The CDR3 reads CAWSPQGGRVNIQYF. For the CDR3, the DNA is TGTGCCTGGAGTCCTCAGGGCGGGAGGGTAAACATTCAGTACTTC.

The V gene is TRBV27, the J gene TRBJ2-5; D perhaps matches TRBD2 (5 bases). Trimming removed 2 bases from V and 5 bases from J, with 9 bases in between. The CDR3 is 13 amino acids. The germline CDR1 and CDR2 sequences are MNHEY and SMNVEV (reference sequence). Here the CDR3 reads CASSLRWEETQYF. The DNA of the CDR3 is TGTGCCAGCAGTTTACGGTGGGAGGAGACCCAGTACTTC.

CDR3 nucleotides: TGTGCCAGTAGCGTTCGGGACAGGGCTGATCAGCCCCAGCATTTT. Residues: CASSVRDRADQPQHF. The V gene is TRBV19, the J gene TRBJ1-5; 9 bases are shared with TRBD1. Unmatched junction bases numbered 8, after V lost 6 bases and J lost 5 bases. Germline V gives CDR1 LNHDA, CDR2 SQIVND (reference sequence). CDR3 length: 15 residues.

The CDR3 DNA reads as TGTGCCAGCAGCTCCCCATTCGGACAGGGGAACGAGCAGTACTTC. Encoded protein: CASSSPFGQGNEQYF. The chain carries TRBV7-9 and TRBJ2-7, with 9 nucleotides matching TRBD1. J was trimmed by 5 bases and V by 4 bases; bases with no gene match: 9. Germline V gene sequence: CDR1 SEHNR, CDR2 FQNEAQ (reference sequence). This CDR3 region has 15 residues. Full variable domain (outside the CDR3, taken from reference TRBV7-9 and TRBJ2-7): DTGVSQNPRHKITKRGQNVTFRCDPISEHNRLYWYRQTLGQGPEFLTYFQNEAQLEKSRLLSDRFSAERPKGSFSTLEIQRTEQGDSAMYLCASSSPFGQGNEQYFGPGTRLTVT.

The chain employs TRBV3-1 (or the pseudogene TRBV3-2) and TRBJ2-2, with D perhaps TRBD2 (6 bases). With 2 bases removed from V and 7 bases from J, the gap between germline ends came to 11 bases. This CDR3 comprises 14 residues. CDR1 is LGHDT, CDR2 YNNKEL, per germline (reference sequence). The DNA of the CDR3 is TGTGCCAGCAGCCAACTCCTGCGGGGCGGGGAGCTGTTTTTT. Encoded protein: CASSQLLRGGELFF.

In DNA form, the CDR3 reads TGTGCCAGCAGCTTAGTTGTCGGAGCCTACAATGAGCAGTTCTTC. It is translated as CASSLVVGAYNEQFF. The chain combines TRBV11-1 with TRBJ2-1; no clear D gene. Germline lookup yields CDR1 SGHAT and CDR2 FQDESV (reference sequence). The V end lost 1 base, the J end lost 2 bases, and 9 bases lay between the germline ends. The length of the CDR3 is 15 residues.